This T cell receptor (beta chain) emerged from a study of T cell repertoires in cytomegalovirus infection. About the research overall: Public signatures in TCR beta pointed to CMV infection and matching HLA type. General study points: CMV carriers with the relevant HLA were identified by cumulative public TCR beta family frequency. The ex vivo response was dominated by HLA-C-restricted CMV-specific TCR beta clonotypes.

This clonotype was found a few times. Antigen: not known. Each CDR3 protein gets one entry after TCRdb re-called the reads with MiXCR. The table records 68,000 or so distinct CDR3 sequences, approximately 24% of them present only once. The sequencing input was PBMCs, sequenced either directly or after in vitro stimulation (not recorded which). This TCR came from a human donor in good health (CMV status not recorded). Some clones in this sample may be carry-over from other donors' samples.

Here the CDR3 DNA reads TGTGCCAGCAGTTCCCCAGGGCGTGGGACTGAAGCTTTCTTT. It encodes CASSSPGRGTEAFF. The rearrangement joins TRBV6-1 to TRBJ1-1, with D maybe TRBD1 (5 bases). Germline CDR1 reads MNHNS; CDR2 reads SASEGT. CDR3 length: 14 residues. Trimming removed 5 bases from V and 5 bases from J, with 15 bases in between.